The 8 T cell receptor beta chains below come from one sample, sequenced in a study of T-cell memory formation after mild COVID-19. TCRdb reprocessed the 5' RACE reads with MiXCR, giving one entry per CDR3 protein. The data contain 290,000 or so distinct CDR3 sequences, just under 20% of them seen just once; the ten biggest clones take up more than 20%. The specimen was PBMCs or a T cell subset sorted from them (not recorded which). The receptors originated from a man younger than 30 who had mild COVID-19 (a few samples of this study predate the infection). Cell type and time point are not known.

The chain links TRBV6-4 to TRBJ2-1, with 10 bases fitting TRBD1. This CDR3 has 15 amino acids. Per germline, CDR1 MRHNA and CDR2 SNTAGT. V lost 2 bases to trimming and J lost 7 bases; unmatched junction nucleotides: 5. The CDR3 DNA reads as TGTGCCAGCAGTGACACGGGACAGGGGTTTAATGAGCAGTTCTTC. This translates into CASSDTGQGFNEQFF.

This clonotype has a handful of counts. CDR3 nucleotide sequence: TGTGCCAGCAGCACGTCCCGGTCAGAGACCCAGTACTTC. Its translation is CASSTSRSETQYF. The genes are TRBV7-9 and TRBJ2-5; the D is unclear. The V gene lost 5 bases and the J gene lost 4 bases, with 11 bases spanning the gap. CDR1 and CDR2 from the germline V gene are SEHNR and FQNEAQ (reference sequence). The CDR3 extends over 13 amino acids. Drawing the rest from reference TRBV7-9 and TRBJ2-5, the complete variable domain is DTGVSQNPRHKITKRGQNVTFRCDPISEHNRLYWYRQTLGQGPEFLTYFQNEAQLEKSRLLSDRFSAERPKGSFSTLEIQRTEQGDSAMYLCASSTSRSETQYFGPGTRLLVL.

This chain links TRBV7-2 with TRBJ1-1; the D is unclear. Trimming pared 3 bases from V and 4 bases from J, leaving 9 bases between. Germline CDR1 reads SGHTA; CDR2 reads FQGNSA. The CDR3 has 13 residues. CDR3 DNA sequence: TGTGCCAGCAGCTTCGCCCCCAGCACTGAAGCTTTCTTT. It codes for CASSFAPSTEAFF.

This clonotype was seen more than once but under ten times. This chain joins TRBV4-1 and TRBJ1-2; D is perhaps TRBD1 (6 bases). Germline V gene lookup returns CDR1 MGHRA and CDR2 YSYEKL. V was shortened by 2 bases and J by 4 bases, with 14 bases between the two germline ends. The CDR3 consists of 15 residues. CDR3: CASSQRAGVGYGYTF. The DNA for the CDR3 is TGCGCCAGCAGCCAACGGGCAGGGGTTGGCTATGGCTACACCTTC.

In its sample, this clonotype was seen a few times. The V call is TRBV7-2, the J call TRBJ2-2; maybe TRBD2 (6 bases). CDR3 size: 16 residues. Trimming cost V 5 bases and J 0 bases, with 13 bases left between them. Germline V gene data show CDR1 as SGHTA and CDR2 as FQGNSA. CDR3 coding DNA: TGTGCCAGCAGCGCCCGACTAGGATCGAACACCGGGGAGCTGTTTTTT. This encodes CASSARLGSNTGELFF.

This clonotype has more than one count but fewer than ten. The rearrangement uses TRBV7-2 and TRBJ2-3, with D tentatively TRBD1 (6 bases). This CDR3 region has 16 residues. Germline assignment: CDR1 SGHTA and CDR2 FQGNSA. V lost 6 bases and J lost 0, with 16 bases in between. CDR3 residues: CASRPAGGGSTDTQYF. CDR3 in DNA: TGTGCCAGCAGACCAGCTGGGGGCGGTAGCACAGATACGCAGTATTTT.

CDR3: CASSPPQGEETQYF. The CDR3 bases are TGTGCCAGCTCACCACCTCAAGGGGAAGAGACCCAGTACTTC. The chain uses TRBV18 and TRBJ2-5; D is perhaps TRBD1 (5 bases). The V end was cut by 0 bases, the J end by 3 bases, with 8 bases between. Germline CDR1 KGHSH, CDR2 LQKENI. This CDR3 has 14 amino acids.

The rearrangement uses TRBV7-2 and TRBJ2-3; 11 nucleotides align to TRBD2. Germline CDR1 is SGHTA and CDR2 is FQGNSA. After removal of 2 bases from V and 6 bases from J, the junction contained 4 bases not matched to a gene. This CDR3 comprises 15 residues. The CDR3 region is CASSLLAGGVDTQYF. For the CDR3, the DNA is TGTGCCAGCAGCTTACTAGCGGGGGGCGTGGATACGCAGTATTTT.